This TCR beta chain came from a study of CD8+ T cells in alopecia areata. General observations from the study: Clarity of TCR sharing across patients fell short of that in mice, possibly HLA-related.

Indicated treatment: oral pan-JAK inhibitor, 5-10 mg twice daily. cDNA serving as the sequencing template came from extracted, reverse transcribed RNA. TCRdb's copy holds only in-frame clones and misses some; the assay was immunoSEQ multiplex PCR. The sample has roughly 100,000 clones, 55% to 70% seen once. Germline V gene data show CDR1 as PRHDT and CDR2 as FYEKMQ (reference sequence). V lost 4 bases and J lost 9; bases outside the gene matches: 10. This CDR3 spans 15 amino acids. Note on this clone: Its antigen remains unidentified.

The specimen comprised CD8+ T cells sorted from blood, sampled at approximately week 60, from a patient treated with tofacitinib. The chain combines TRBV13 with TRBJ2-1, with 9 bases identical to TRBD1. The receptor comes from a human donor with alopecia areata. Written as DNA, the CDR3 is TGTGCCAGCAGCTCACCGGGACAGGGTACGATTGAGCAGTTCTTC. It yields the protein CASSSPGQGTIEQFF.